These T cell receptor beta chains were read from a single sample in a study of cytomegalovirus exposure and HLA in healthy donors. The method was immunoSEQ multiplex PCR; TCRdb's version includes in-frame clones alone and lacks a portion of them. The sample has fewer than 95,000 clones, more than 70% seen once. Sequencing was performed on PBMCs. All receptors come from a man aged 40-49 years in good health and CMV-seronegative. Both conserved end residues are part of each CDR3. The order of the fields is CDR3 DNA, CDR3 protein, clone size, J gene, D gene, V gene. A D gene is named only where the DNA matches it firmly. Size values are once, few and many counts, or a class for expanded clones, and some rows have none.

TGTGCCAGCAGTAAGATGAGAGTGGGCTTAGAGAGTGGCTACACCTTC	CASSKMRVGLESGYTF	NA	TRBJ1-2	NA	TRBV28
TGCGCCAGCAGCTTGACCGCCGACTACCTCGGCCAAGAGACCCAGTACTTC	CASSLTADYLGQETQYF	NA	TRBJ2-5	NA	TRBV5-1
TGTGCCAGCAGGCAGGTCGGCTACACCTTC	CASRQVGYTF	NA	TRBJ1-2	NA	TRBV28
TGCGCCAGCACGCTACTAGCGGGCAGCTCCTACGAGCAGTACTTC	CASTLLAGSSYEQYF	once	TRBJ2-7	TRBD2	TRBV5-1
TGCGCCAGCAGCCCACGGACAGGCACAGATACGCAGTATTTT	CASSPRTGTDTQYF	NA	TRBJ2-3	NA	TRBV5-1
TGTGCCAGCAGTTACGACACGGGGACTAATGAAAAACTGTTTTTT	CASSYDTGTNEKLFF	NA	TRBJ1-4	NA	TRBV6-6
TGTGCCAGCAGCTTAGCGCCCCAGGGGCTTGGCTATGGCTACACCTTC	CASSLAPQGLGYGYTF	NA	TRBJ1-2	NA	TRBV7-9
TGTGCCAGCAGGCGTCAGGGGACCCGTGGCTACACCTTC	CASRRQGTRGYTF	NA	TRBJ1-2	NA	TRBV7-2
TGTGCCAGCAGAGGGACAGGGGACACAGATACGCAGTATTTT	CASRGTGDTDTQYF	few	TRBJ2-3	TRBD1	TRBV6-4
TGTGCCAGCAGTGAATCTGGCAGGGGCATATGGAGGAACTATGGCTACACCTTC	CASSESGRGIWRNYGYTF	NA	TRBJ1-2	NA	TRBV25-1
TGTGCCAGCAGCTTGGAGAGGAGTGGGCCCCAGCATTTT	CASSLERSGPQHF	NA	TRBJ1-5	NA	TRBV7-2
TGTGCCAGCACCGAAACGGCGGGGGGGAGGACCCAGTACTTC	CASTETAGGRTQYF	few	TRBJ2-5	TRBD2	TRBV6-1
TGTGCCAGCAGCAACAGGGTGGAAGAATTGGGCTACACCTTC	CASSNRVEELGYTF	NA	TRBJ1-2	NA	TRBV9
TGTGCCTCCCGGGAGCCCGGGGAGCTGTTTTTT	CASREPGELFF	NA	TRBJ2-2	NA	TRBV30
TGTGCCAGCAGTTTATTAGCGACCCAAGAGACCCAGTACTTC	CASSLLATQETQYF	NA	TRBJ2-5	NA	TRBV27
TGTGCCAGCCAACCGGGGACAGGGTCCCACGAGCAGTACTTC	CASQPGTGSHEQYF	NA	TRBJ2-7	TRBD1	TRBV2
TGTGCCAGCAGTCCGCGGTGGCGGCAGAAAGATACGCAGTATTTT	CASSPRWRQKDTQYF	NA	TRBJ2-3	NA	TRBV27
TGTGCCAGCAGCACCCGGGAAAGCAATCAGCCCCAGCATTTT	CASSTRESNQPQHF	few	TRBJ1-5	NA	TRBV7-2
TGCAGCGTTGAAGCGCCGTCCCGACAGAAGAAAAGGGGCGAGCAGTACTTC	CSVEAPSRQKKRGEQYF	NA	TRBJ2-7	NA	TRBV29-1
TGTGCCAGCAGTTACGGGACAGACTACGAGCAGTACTTC	CASSYGTDYEQYF	NA	TRBJ2-7	TRBD1	TRBV6-5
TGTGCCAGCAGCGGGGCGGGGGGGAACACCGGGGAGCTGTTTTTT	CASSGAGGNTGELFF	NA	TRBJ2-2	TRBD2	TRBV28
TGTTCCAGCAGCTTAGGCGATTCACCCCTCCACTTT	CSSSLGDSPLHF	NA	TRBJ1-6	NA	TRBV7-9
TGTGCCAGCAGCAGACGACAGGGAACTAACTACGAGCAGTACTTC	CASSRRQGTNYEQYF	NA	TRBJ2-7	NA	TRBV21-1
TGTGCCAAACAAGCACAGGGTGGCACTGAAGCTTTCTTT	CAKQAQGGTEAFF	few	TRBJ1-1	NA	TRBV2
TGTGCCAGCAGCCGACAGCTGAACACTGAAGCTTTCTTT	CASSRQLNTEAFF	NA	TRBJ1-1	NA	TRBV14
TGTGCCAGCAGCTTAGGGGGACAGGGGGTCCAGCAGTACTTC	CASSLGGQGVQQYF	once	TRBJ2-5	TRBD1	TRBV11-3
TGTGCCAGCAGCTACACGGTGCAGGGGGCCGGGGAGCTGTTTTTT	CASSYTVQGAGELFF	NA	TRBJ2-2	TRBD1	TRBV7-2
TGTGCCAGCAGGCAGACGGGTAACACTGAAGCTTTCTTT	CASRQTGNTEAFF	few	TRBJ1-1	NA	TRBV11-2
TGTGCCAGCAGTTTTGGGTACCTAGGACAGGGGGCTTTCTACGAGCAGTACTTC	CASSFGYLGQGAFYEQYF	once	TRBJ2-7	TRBD1	TRBV28
TGTGCCAGCAGCTTAGACCCACCCCGGGGCACAGATACGCAGTATTTT	CASSLDPPRGTDTQYF	NA	TRBJ2-3	NA	TRBV7-2
TGTGCCAGCAGTTACGCCCTCGACAGCACTGAAGCTTTCTTT	CASSYALDSTEAFF	few	TRBJ1-1	NA	TRBV6-6
TGCGCCAGCAGCAGAGCCGGGACAGCAGACAATGAGCAGTTCTTC	CASSRAGTADNEQFF	NA	TRBJ2-1	TRBD1	TRBV5-1
TGTGCCAGCAGCGGAATACAGGGGCGATGGGATGTGAACACTGAAGCTTTCTTT	CASSGIQGRWDVNTEAFF	NA	TRBJ1-1	TRBD1	TRBV28
TGCGCCAGCAGCCAGACTAGCGGGGGGGCTTACACCGGGGAGCTGTTTTTT	CASSQTSGGAYTGELFF	NA	TRBJ2-2	TRBD2	TRBV4-1
TGTGCCAGCAGCCAACACAGGGATAGAGCCTACAATGAGCAGTTCTTC	CASSQHRDRAYNEQFF	NA	TRBJ2-1	NA	TRBV14
TGCAGCGTTGAAGAACCGCGGACTCCCCAAGACAGGGCCCTTTCCTACAATGAGCAGTTCTTC	CSVEEPRTPQDRALSYNEQFF	few	TRBJ2-1	TRBD1	TRBV29-1